This is a list of T cell receptor beta chains from one sample in a study of blood T cell repertoires in COVID-19. Assay used: immunoSEQ multiplex PCR; TCRdb lists only in-frame clones, some missing. This table has 110,000 or so clones, about 74% appearing once. Sequencing was done on a sample of peripheral blood. Every receptor here comes from a man in his 70s with acute or convalescent COVID-19. The CDR3 runs from the conserved cysteine through the conserved F or W. Fields, in order: J gene, V gene, clone size, D gene, CDR3 protein, CDR3 DNA. D genes are given only for firm matches. The size entry is marked missing in some rows and otherwise reads once, few, many or a size class.

>TRBJ2-6|TRBV7-3|.|TRBD2
CASGAGGTGANVLTF
TGTGCCAGCGGAGCGGGAGGAACGGGGGCCAACGTCCTGACTTTC
>TRBJ1-1|TRBV11-2|.|.
CASSTVITEAFF
TGTGCCAGCAGCACTGTTATAACTGAAGCTTTCTTT
>TRBJ1-1|TRBV20-1|once|.
CSARESTEAFF
TGCAGTGCTAGGGAGAGCACTGAAGCTTTCTTT
>TRBJ2-5|TRBV2|few|.
CASRDTGRETQYF
TGTGCCAGCAGGGACACAGGCCGGGAGACCCAGTACTTC
>TRBJ1-4|TRBV7-9|few|.
CASSSGVGNEKLFF
TGTGCCAGCAGCTCAGGGGTTGGTAATGAAAAACTGTTTTTT
>TRBJ2-1|TRBV10-1|.|TRBD2
CASSLTSGSLHEQFF
TGCGCCAGCAGTCTGACTAGCGGGAGCCTGCATGAGCAGTTCTTC
>TRBJ1-1|TRBV28|few|TRBD1
CASSPGQGALGEAFF
TGTGCCAGCAGTCCCGGACAGGGGGCCTTGGGTGAAGCTTTCTTT
>TRBJ1-5|TRBV19|few|.
CASSIDPGTPRHF
TGTGCCAGTAGTATAGACCCCGGGACACCACGGCATTTT
>TRBJ2-7|TRBV3-1/TRBV3-2|.|.
CASSQDRGFYEQYF
TGTGCCAGCAGCCAAGACAGGGGTTTTTACGAGCAGTACTTC
>TRBJ2-7|TRBV5-1|.|.
CASSLDTGQYEQYF
TGCGCCAGCAGCTTGGATACCGGACAGTACGAGCAGTACTTC
>TRBJ2-3|TRBV7-2|.|.
CASSFLDTQYF
TGTGCCAGCAGCTTCTTGGATACGCAGTATTTT
>TRBJ2-1|TRBV18|.|.
CASSPSSDEQFF
TGTGCCAGCTCACCAAGTAGCGATGAGCAGTTCTTC
>TRBJ1-5|TRBV12-3/TRBV12-4|once|TRBD1
CASSPTGNQPQHF
TGTGCCAGCAGCCCGACAGGGAATCAGCCCCAGCATTTT
>TRBJ1-3|TRBV25-1|.|TRBD1
CASSDPGQGVNTIYF
TGTGCCAGCAGTGACCCAGGACAGGGGGTGAACACCATATATTTT
>TRBJ1-5|TRBV19|many|TRBD1
CATSTGSYQPQHF
TGTGCCACTTCGACAGGGAGTTATCAGCCCCAGCATTTT
>TRBJ2-7|TRBV6-2/TRBV6-3|.|.
CASSPGTRLLMQYF
TGTGCCAGCAGCCCTGGAACTAGGCTCCTCATGCAGTACTTC
>TRBJ2-1|TRBV19|once|TRBD2
CASTYGTSGNSEQFF
TGTGCCAGTACCTACGGGACTAGCGGGAATAGTGAGCAGTTCTTC
>TRBJ2-5|TRBV19|.|TRBD2
CASSGGGPQYF
TGTGCCAGTAGTGGCGGGGGGCCCCAGTACTTC
>TRBJ2-7|TRBV18|.|.
CASSPSGGYSEQYF
TGTGCCAGCTCACCAAGTGGAGGGTATAGCGAGCAGTACTTC
>TRBJ2-5|TRBV2|.|.
CASQGSFSETQYF
TGTGCCAGCCAGGGTTCCTTCAGCGAGACCCAGTACTTC
>TRBJ1-5|TRBV2|few|.
CASSDRDRNQPQHF
TGTGCCAGCAGTGACAGGGATCGCAATCAGCCCCAGCATTTT
>TRBJ2-7|TRBV7-9|few|.
CASSLGHGSYEQYF
TGTGCCAGCAGCCTTGGACACGGCTCCTACGAGCAGTACTTC
>TRBJ1-5|TRBV7-2|.|.
CASSRTGQGQPQHF
TGTGCCAGCAGCCGTACAGGTCAGGGTCAGCCCCAGCATTTT
>TRBJ1-2|TRBV5-1|.|.
CASSLEGGYGYTF
TGCGCCAGCAGCTTGGAGGGAGGCTATGGCTACACCTTC
>TRBJ1-2|TRBV2|few|.
CASSETTNYGYTF
TGTGCCAGCAGTGAAACTACTAACTATGGCTACACCTTC
>TRBJ1-2|TRBV4-2|.|.
CASSKETGNYGYTF
TGTGCCAGCAGCAAAGAAACAGGGAACTATGGCTACACCTTC
>TRBJ2-2|TRBV5-1|.|.
CASSLFSGGGELFF
TGCGCCAGCAGCTTGTTCTCGGGTGGCGGGGAGCTGTTTTTT
>TRBJ2-2|TRBV7-9|.|TRBD2
CASSPRGGDGELFF
TGTGCCAGCAGCCCCCGGGGGGGAGACGGGGAGCTGTTTTTT
>TRBJ2-7|TRBV18|.|TRBD1
CASYRDRGDEQYF
TGTGCCAGCTATCGGGACAGGGGAGACGAGCAGTACTTC
>TRBJ2-5|TRBV23-1|.|TRBD1
CASSHRGLQETQYF
TGCGCCAGCAGCCACAGGGGTTTACAAGAGACCCAGTACTTC
>TRBJ1-5|TRBV11-3|.|.
CASSRPRGDTPCNQPQHF
TGTGCCAGCAGCCGGCCGCGGGGGGACACTCCTTGCAATCAGCCCCAGCATTTT
>TRBJ2-5|TRBV19|.|.
CASSKQGPETQYF
TGTGCCAGTAGTAAACAGGGACCAGAGACCCAGTACTTC
>TRBJ2-2|TRBV7-8|.|.
CASSPPGNTGELFF
TGTGCCAGCAGCCCCCCAGGGAACACCGGGGAGCTGTTTTTT
>TRBJ1-6|TRBV5-1|few|.
CASSLEQSNSPLHF
TGCGCCAGCAGCTTGGAACAGAGCAATTCACCCCTCCACTTT
>TRBJ2-1|TRBV6-2/TRBV6-3|.|.
CASSSTAAEISYNEQFF
TGTGCCAGCAGTTCCACTGCGGCGGAAATCTCCTACAATGAGCAGTTCTTC
>TRBJ2-1|TRBV2|once|TRBD1
CASSEARQGATEQFF
TGTGCCAGCAGTGAAGCGCGTCAGGGGGCTACTGAGCAGTTCTTC
>TRBJ2-5|TRBV9|.|TRBD2
CASSVGESGGAEETQYF
TGTGCCAGCAGCGTAGGTGAGAGCGGGGGGGCGGAGGAGACCCAGTACTTC
>TRBJ2-2|TRBV7-3|.|TRBD2
CASSTSAIGELFF
TGTGCCAGCAGCACTAGCGCCATTGGGGAGCTGTTTTTT
>TRBJ2-2|TRBV5-1|.|.
CASLRAPGDGELFF
TGCGCCAGCCTTAGGGCGCCAGGGGACGGGGAGCTGTTTTTT
>TRBJ2-7|TRBV5-1|.|TRBD1
CASSQGQANEQYF
TGCGCCAGCAGCCAGGGACAGGCGAACGAGCAGTACTTC